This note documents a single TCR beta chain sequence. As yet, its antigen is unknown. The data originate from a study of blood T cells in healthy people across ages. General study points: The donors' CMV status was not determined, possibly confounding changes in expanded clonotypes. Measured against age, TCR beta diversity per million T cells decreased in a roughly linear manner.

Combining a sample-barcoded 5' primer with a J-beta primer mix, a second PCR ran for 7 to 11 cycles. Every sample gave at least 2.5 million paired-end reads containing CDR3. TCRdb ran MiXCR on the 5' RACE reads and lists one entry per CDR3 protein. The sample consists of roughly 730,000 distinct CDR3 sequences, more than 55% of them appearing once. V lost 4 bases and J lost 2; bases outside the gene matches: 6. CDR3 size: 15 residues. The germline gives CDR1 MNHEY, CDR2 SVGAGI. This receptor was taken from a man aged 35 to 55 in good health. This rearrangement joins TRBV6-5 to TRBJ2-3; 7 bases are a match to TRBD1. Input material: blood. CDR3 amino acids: CASSLTGAYTDTQYF. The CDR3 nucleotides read TGTGCCAGCAGTTTAACAGGGGCCTACACAGATACGCAGTATTTT.